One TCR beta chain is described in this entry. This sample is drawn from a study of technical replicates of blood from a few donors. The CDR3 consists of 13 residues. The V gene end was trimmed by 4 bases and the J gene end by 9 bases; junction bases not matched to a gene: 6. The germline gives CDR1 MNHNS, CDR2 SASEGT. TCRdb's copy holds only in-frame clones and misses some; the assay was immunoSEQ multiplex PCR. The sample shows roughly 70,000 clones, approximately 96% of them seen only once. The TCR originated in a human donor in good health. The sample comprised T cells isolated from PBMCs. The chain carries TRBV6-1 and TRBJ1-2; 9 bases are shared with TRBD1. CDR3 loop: CASSGDRENRYTF. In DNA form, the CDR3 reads TGTGCCAGCAGTGGGGACAGGGAGAATCGCTACACCTTC.